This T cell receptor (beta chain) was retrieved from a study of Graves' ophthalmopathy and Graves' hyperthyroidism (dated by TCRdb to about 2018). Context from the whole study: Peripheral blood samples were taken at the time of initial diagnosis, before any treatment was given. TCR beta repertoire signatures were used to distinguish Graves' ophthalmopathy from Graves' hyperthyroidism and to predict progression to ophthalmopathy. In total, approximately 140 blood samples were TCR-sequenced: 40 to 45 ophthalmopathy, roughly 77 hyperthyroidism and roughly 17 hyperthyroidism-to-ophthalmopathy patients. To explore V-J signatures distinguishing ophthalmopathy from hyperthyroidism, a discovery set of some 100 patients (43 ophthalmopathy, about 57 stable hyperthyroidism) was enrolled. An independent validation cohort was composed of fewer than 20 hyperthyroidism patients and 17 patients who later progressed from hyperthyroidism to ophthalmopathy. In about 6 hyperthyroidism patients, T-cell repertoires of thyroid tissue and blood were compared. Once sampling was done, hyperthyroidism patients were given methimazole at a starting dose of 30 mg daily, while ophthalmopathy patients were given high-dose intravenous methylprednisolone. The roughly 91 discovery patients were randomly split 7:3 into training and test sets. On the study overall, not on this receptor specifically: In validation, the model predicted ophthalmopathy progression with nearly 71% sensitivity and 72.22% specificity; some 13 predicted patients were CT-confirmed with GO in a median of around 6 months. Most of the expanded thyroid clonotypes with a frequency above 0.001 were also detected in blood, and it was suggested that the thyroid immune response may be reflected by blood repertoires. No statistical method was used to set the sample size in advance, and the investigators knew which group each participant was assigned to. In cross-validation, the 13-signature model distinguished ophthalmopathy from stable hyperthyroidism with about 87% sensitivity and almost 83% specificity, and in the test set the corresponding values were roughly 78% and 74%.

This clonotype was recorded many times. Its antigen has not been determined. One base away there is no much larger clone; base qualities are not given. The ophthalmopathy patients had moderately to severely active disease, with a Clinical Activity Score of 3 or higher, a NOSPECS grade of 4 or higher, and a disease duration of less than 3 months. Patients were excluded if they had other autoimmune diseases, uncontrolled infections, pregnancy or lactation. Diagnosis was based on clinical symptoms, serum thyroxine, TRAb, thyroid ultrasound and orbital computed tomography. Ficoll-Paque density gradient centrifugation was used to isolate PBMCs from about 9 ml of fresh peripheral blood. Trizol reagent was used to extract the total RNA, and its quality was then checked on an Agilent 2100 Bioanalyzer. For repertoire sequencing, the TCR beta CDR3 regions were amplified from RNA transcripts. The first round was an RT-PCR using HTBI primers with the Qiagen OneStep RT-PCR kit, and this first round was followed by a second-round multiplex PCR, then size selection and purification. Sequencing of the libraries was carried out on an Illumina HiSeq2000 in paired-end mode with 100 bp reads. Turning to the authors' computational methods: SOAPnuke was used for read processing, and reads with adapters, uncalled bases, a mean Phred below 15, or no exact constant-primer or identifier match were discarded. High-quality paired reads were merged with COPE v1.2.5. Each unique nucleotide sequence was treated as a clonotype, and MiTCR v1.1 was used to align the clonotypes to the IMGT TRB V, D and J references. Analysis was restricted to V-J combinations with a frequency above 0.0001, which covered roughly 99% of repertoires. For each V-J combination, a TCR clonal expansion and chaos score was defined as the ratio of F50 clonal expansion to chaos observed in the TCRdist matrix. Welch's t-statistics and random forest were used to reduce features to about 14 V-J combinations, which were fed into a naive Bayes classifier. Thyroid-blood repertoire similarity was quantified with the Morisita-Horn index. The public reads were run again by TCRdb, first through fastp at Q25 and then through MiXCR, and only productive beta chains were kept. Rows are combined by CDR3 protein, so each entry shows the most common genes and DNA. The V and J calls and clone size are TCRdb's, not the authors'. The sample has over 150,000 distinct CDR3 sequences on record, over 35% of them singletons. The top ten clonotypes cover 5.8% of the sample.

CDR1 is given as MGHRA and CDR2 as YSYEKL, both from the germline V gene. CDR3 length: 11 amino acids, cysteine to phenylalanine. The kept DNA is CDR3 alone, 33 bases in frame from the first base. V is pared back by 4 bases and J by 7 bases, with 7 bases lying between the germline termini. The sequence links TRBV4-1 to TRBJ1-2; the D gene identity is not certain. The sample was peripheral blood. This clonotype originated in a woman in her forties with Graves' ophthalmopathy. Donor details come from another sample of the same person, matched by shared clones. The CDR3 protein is CASSLSGGYTF. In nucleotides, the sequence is TGCGCCAGCAGCCTCAGCGGTGGCTACACCTTC.